Presented here are 17 T cell receptor beta chains from one specimen sequenced in a study of T cells in Graves' hyperthyroidism and ophthalmopathy. RNA transcripts provided the source from which TCR beta CDR3 regions were amplified. First-round RT-PCR targeting the TCR CDR3 was performed with the HTBI primer set. One entry per CDR3 protein, called by TCRdb with MiXCR from the multiplex PCR reads. Of almost 600,000 distinct CDR3 sequences in the sample, about 15% were seen once. The specimen sequenced was blood. The receptors were gathered from a woman in her thirties with Graves' hyperthyroidism that later progressed to Graves' ophthalmopathy.

V usage is TRBV19 and J usage is TRBJ2-1; TRBD2 aligns across 9 bases. CDR1 LNHDA and CDR2 SQIVND come from the germline V gene (reference sequence). After removal of 4 bases from V and 4 bases from J, the junction contained 5 bases not matched to a gene. The CDR3 spans 15 residues. CDR3 DNA: TGTGCCAGTAGTACACCTAGCGGGGTTTACAATGAGCAGTTCTTC. Translated: CASSTPSGVYNEQFF.

This clonotype has at least ten counts. This chain connects TRBV2 to TRBJ1-1; D is perhaps TRBD1 (6 bases). Germline values: CDR1 SNHLY, CDR2 FYNNEI. The CDR3 length is 14 residues. Trimming took 7 bases from V and 1 from J, leaving 13 bases between them. The CDR3 DNA follows: TGTGCCAGCACGTGGACAGCCGGGAACACTGAAGCTTTCTTT. This sequence encodes CASTWTAGNTEAFF.

The CDR3 here is CASISFPGQGDGYTF. The CDR3, as DNA: TGTGCCAGCATCTCTTTTCCCGGACAGGGAGATGGCTACACCTTC. The J gene is TRBJ1-2, the V gene TRBV6-1; TRBD1 agrees at 8 bases. The germline gives CDR1 MNHNS, CDR2 SASEGT. J lost 6 bases, V lost 7 bases, and 13 bases had no gene match. The CDR3 is 15 residues long.

This clonotype was recorded many times. V usage is TRBV6-1 and J usage is TRBJ2-7, with D hard to call. V was shortened by 0 bases and J by 3 bases, with 12 bases between the two germline ends. The CDR3 sequence is 15 residues long. Per germline, CDR1 MNHNS and CDR2 SASEGT. CDR3 protein: CASSEALQDHYEQYF. The CDR3 DNA follows: TGTGCCAGCAGTGAAGCTCTGCAGGACCACTACGAGCAGTACTTC.

The rearrangement uses TRBV19 and TRBJ2-6; no clear D gene. V shed 1 base and J shed 4 bases, with 11 bases lying between them. The CDR3 sequence is 16 residues long. CDR1 and CDR2 from the germline V gene are LNHDA and SQIVND (reference sequence). The CDR3 nucleotides read TGTGCCAGTAGTATAGCTCGCCCCCTCGGGGCCAACGTCCTGACTTTC. This codes for CASSIARPLGANVLTF. Full variable domain (outside the CDR3, taken from reference TRBV19 and TRBJ2-6): DGGITQSPKYLFRKEGQNVTLSCEQNLNHDAMYWYRQDPGQGLRLIYYSQIVNDFQKGDIAEGYSVSREKKESFPLTVTSAQKNPTAFYLCASSIARPLGANVLTFGAGSRLTVL.

CDR3 protein: CASSQDQRTSGNTIYF. CDR3 nucleotide sequence: TGTGCCAGCAGCCAAGATCAACGGACCTCTGGAAACACCATATATTTT. This chain joins TRBV4-2 and TRBJ1-3, with unresolved D. This CDR3 is built from 16 residues. Between the trimmed V and J ends, which lost 0 bases and 0 bases, there was a span of 9 bases. Looked up from germline, CDR1 is LGHNA and CDR2 is YNFKEQ.

The table lists this clonotype with many counts. This chain joins TRBV28 and TRBJ1-1; D perhaps matches TRBD1 (6 bases). Trimming cost V 5 bases and J 4 bases, with 17 bases left between them. There are 15 residues in the CDR3. Looked up from germline, CDR1 is MDHEN and CDR2 is SYDVKM. This chain's CDR3 is CASSPLTGMGTEAFF. CDR3 DNA sequence: TGTGCCAGCAGTCCGTTAACAGGGATGGGCACTGAAGCTTTCTTT.

A few counts support this clonotype. The chain employs TRBV6-2 or TRBV6-3 and TRBJ2-2; D may be TRBD2 (5 bases). The CDR3 loop spans 17 amino acids. Germline V gene sequence: CDR1 MNHEY, CDR2 SVGEGT. V dropped 0 bases and J dropped 4 bases, with 15 bases sitting between them. The CDR3 coding sequence is TGTGCCAGCAGTTACTCGAAATTCCTCCGGGGCACCGGGGAGCTGTTTTTT. This translates into CASSYSKFLRGTGELFF.

Ten or more counts support this clonotype. The chain has TRBV10-3 and TRBJ2-7; D gene uncertain. CDR1 and CDR2 (germline): ENHRY, SYGVKD. This CDR3 contains 13 residues. Between the trimmed V and J ends, which lost 3 bases and 0 bases, there was a span of 6 bases. Here the CDR3 DNA reads TGTGCCATCAGTGAAACTTCCTCCTACGAGCAGTACTTC. Translating gives CAISETSSYEQYF.

J is TRBJ2-6 and V is TRBV12-3 or TRBV12-4; TRBD1 matches at 10 bases. The ends lost 3 bases at V and 2 bases at J; junction bases unmatched: 7. The CDR3 is made up of 18 amino acids. The CDR3 here is CASSLGQGKIPGANVLTF. In DNA form, the CDR3 reads TGTGCCAGCAGTTTGGGACAGGGGAAAATCCCTGGGGCCAACGTCCTGACTTTC.

Comment on this clonotype: A much larger clone lies one base from this, so it may be a read error. The V and J genes are TRBV6-2 or TRBV6-3 and TRBJ2-1, with D possibly TRBD1 on 5 matching bases. Germline V lookup: CDR1 MNHEY, CDR2 SVGEGT. This CDR3 is built from 12 residues. The CDR3 DNA follows: TGTGCCAGCAGTTACTCGGGCAGACAGCAGCTCTTC. This gives the protein CASSYSGRQQLF.

This clonotype was seen repeatedly, ten times or more. The chain couples TRBV12-3 or TRBV12-4 to TRBJ2-3, with 10 bases that match TRBD2. Trimming removed 5 bases from V and 2 bases from J; junction bases left unmatched: 10. This CDR3 has 17 amino acids. The CDR3 loop is CASSQYLAGVLTDTQYF. In nucleotides, the CDR3 is TGTGCCAGCAGTCAATATCTAGCGGGAGTCCTCACAGATACGCAGTATTTT.

This clonotype was counted at least ten times. This chain links TRBV28 with TRBJ1-1, with a tentative D call TRBD1 (5 bases). Trimming removed 5 bases from V and 6 bases from J, with 16 bases in between. From germline, CDR1 is MDHEN and CDR2 SYDVKM. CDR3 length: 14 residues. CDR3 sequence (DNA): TGTGCCAGCAGTCGTCCCCGGGGGAGGGCTGAAGCTTTCTTT. Protein product: CASSRPRGRAEAFF.

This clonotype was recorded many times. This chain uses TRBV3-1 with TRBJ1-4, with a tentative D call TRBD1 (5 bases). Germline loops: CDR1 LGHDT, CDR2 YNNKEL (reference sequence). V lost 1 base and J 8 bases, leaving 11 bases between the germline ends. The CDR3 spans 14 residues. CDR3 sequence (DNA): TGTGCCAGCAGCCAAGTGATGGGGGGAGAAAAACTGTTTTTT. This gives the protein CASSQVMGGEKLFF.

There are a few counts of this clonotype. CDR3 in amino acids: CSARVGLAGGRPDTQYF. The DNA for the CDR3 is TGCAGTGCTAGAGTAGGACTAGCGGGAGGCCGCCCAGATACGCAGTATTTT. The V and J genes are TRBV20-1 and TRBJ2-3, with TRBD2 matching over 14 bases. The CDR3 is made up of 17 amino acids. V dropped 1 base and J dropped 4; count of bases not matched to a gene: 7. The germline CDR1 and CDR2 sequences are DFQATT and SNEGSKA (reference sequence).

Of note for this clonotype: Germline and junction disagree at one end, which may indicate a read error. This rearrangement joins TRBV6-1 to TRBJ2-1; 7 positions match TRBD2. The germline V gene has CDR1 MNHNS and CDR2 SASEGT. This CDR3 region has 16 residues. CDR3 coding DNA: TGTGCCAGCAGTGTGGGGCGGGAGAGCTCCTACAGTGAGCAGTTCTTC. It specifies CASSVGRESSYSEQFF.

J is TRBJ2-1 and V is TRBV7-9; D is perhaps TRBD2 (5 bases). Germline CDR1 reads SEHNR; CDR2 reads FQNEAQ (reference sequence). The CDR3 length is 15 residues. Trimming cost V 4 bases and J 1 base, with 11 bases left between them. In DNA form, the CDR3 reads TGTGCCAGCAGCTGGGTGAGGGATTCCTACAATGAGCAGTTCTTC. It specifies CASSWVRDSYNEQFF.